Shown below are 26 T cell receptor beta chains from a single sample sequenced in a study of T cells in Graves' hyperthyroidism and ophthalmopathy. Using RNA transcripts as the source, TCR beta CDR3 regions were amplified. HTBI primers were the set used in a first-round RT-PCR of the TCR CDR3. TCRdb reprocessed the multiplex PCR reads with MiXCR, giving one entry per CDR3 protein. The sample shows some 440,000 distinct CDR3 sequences, 15% to 19% of them seen only once. The specimen was blood. The receptors were gathered from a woman in her late teens or twenties with Graves' hyperthyroidism.

The chain joins TRBV5-4 to TRBJ2-1, with TRBD2 matching 10 bases. The CDR3 has 16 amino acids. CDR1 and CDR2 (germline): SGHNT, YYREEE (reference sequence). J was trimmed by 7 bases and V by 3 bases; bases with no gene match: 10. CDR3 amino acids: CASSSPAGGAANEQFF. CDR3 DNA: TGTGCCAGCAGCTCTCCAGCGGGAGGGGCCGCGAATGAGCAGTTCTTC. Full variable domain (rest looked up from reference TRBV5-4 and TRBJ2-1): ETGVTQSPTHLIKTRGQQVTLRCSSQSGHNTVSWYQQALGQGPQFIFQYYREEENGRGNFPPRFSGLQFPNYSSELNVNALELDDSALYLCASSSPAGGAANEQFFGPGTRLTVL.

Many counts were recorded for this clonotype. The chain recombines TRBV5-1 with TRBJ2-3; TRBD2 aligns across 7 bases. The CDR3 length is 16 residues. Trimming cost V 4 bases and J 2 bases; bases outside gene matches: 10. From germline, CDR1 is SGHRS and CDR2 YFSETQ. Written as DNA, the CDR3 is TGCGCCAGCAGCCGAGTACCTAGCGGAACCACAGATACGCAGTATTTT. Translated, it gives CASSRVPSGTTDTQYF.

V usage is TRBV19 and J usage is TRBJ1-5; D may be TRBD1 (5 bases). This CDR3 spans 15 amino acids. V shed 8 bases and J shed 4 bases, with 18 bases lying between them. Germline V lookup: CDR1 LNHDA, CDR2 SQIVND (reference sequence). The CDR3 here is CASDGRSKGNQPQHF. Written as DNA, the CDR3 is TGTGCCAGTGACGGACGGTCGAAGGGGAATCAGCCCCAGCATTTT.

This clonotype was observed at least ten times. The chain combines TRBV7-8 with TRBJ2-1; 8 bases are a match to TRBD2. CDR3 length: 20 residues. The V gene end was trimmed by 1 base and the J gene end by 0 bases; junction bases not matched to a gene: 14. Per the germline V gene, CDR1 is SGHVS and CDR2 is FQNEAQ. DNA for the CDR3: TGTGCCAGCAGCTTAGTTTCGGGAGGGCCCACCTTTCTCTCCTACAATGAGCAGTTCTTC. It specifies CASSLVSGGPTFLSYNEQFF.

CDR3 region: CASSYKVGIRYEQYF. The CDR3 bases are TGTGCCAGCAGTTACAAAGTGGGGATTCGGTACGAGCAGTACTTC. The chain combines TRBV6-5 with TRBJ2-7, with D hard to call. Germline V gene data show CDR1 as MNHEY and CDR2 as SVGAGI. V was shortened by 2 bases and J by 4 bases, with 15 bases between the two germline ends. This CDR3 has 15 residues.

There are many counts of this clonotype. The chain couples TRBV11-2 to TRBJ1-2; tentative D call: TRBD1 (5 bases). Deletions cut 2 bases from V and 3 bases from J, with 13 bases between. Germline lookup yields CDR1 SGHAT and CDR2 FQNNGV. The CDR3 totals 15 residues. The CDR3 region is CASSLHWDGYYGYTF. The CDR3 nucleotides read TGTGCCAGCAGCTTACATTGGGACGGGTACTATGGCTACACCTTC. Using reference TRBV11-2 and TRBJ1-2 for the parts outside the CDR3, the full variable domain is EAGVAQSPRYKIIEKRQSVAFWCNPISGHATLYWYQQILGQGPKLLIQFQNNGVVDDSQLPKDRFSAERLKGVDSTLKIQPAKLEDSAVYLCASSLHWDGYYGYTFGSGTRLTVV.

The sample holds many counts of this clonotype. This chain joins TRBV20-1 and TRBJ1-2; D is unclear. The CDR3 covers 14 residues. The V gene lost 0 bases and the J gene lost 6 bases, with 14 bases spanning the gap. CDR1 is DFQATT and CDR2 is SNEGSKA in the germline V gene (reference sequence). The CDR3 DNA sequence: TGCAGTGCTAGAGATCAATATGGTACCCATGGCTACACCTTC. Protein sequence: CSARDQYGTHGYTF.

This clonotype was picked up many times. The chain recombines TRBV29-1 with TRBJ1-2; TRBD1 aligns across 7 bases. Germline trimming cut 4 bases from V and 10 bases from J; bases unmatched to any gene: 6. The CDR3 loop spans 11 amino acids. CDR1 is SQVTM and CDR2 is ANQGSEA in the germline V gene. CDR3 amino acids: CSVGQGRVYTF. CDR3 DNA sequence: TGCAGCGTTGGACAGGGTCGGGTCTACACCTTC.

This clonotype was detected many times. The V and J genes are TRBV11-2 and TRBJ2-7, with 8 bases lining up with TRBD2. J gave up 1 base and V 6 bases, and 8 bases lay outside the gene matches. Germline CDR1 reads SGHAT; CDR2 reads FQNNGV. This CDR3 has 15 residues. In nucleotides, the CDR3 is TGTGCCAGCAGTCCCAGCGCGGGGGGATCCTACGAGCAGTACTTC. Translated, it gives CASSPSAGGSYEQYF.

This clonotype was seen only a few times. The chain carries TRBV19 and TRBJ2-4; 9 bases agree with TRBD1. This CDR3 contains 14 residues. V trimming: 8 bases; J trimming: 6 bases; junction bases outside the gene matches: 8. Germline V gene data show CDR1 as LNHDA and CDR2 as SQIVND (reference sequence). The CDR3 loop is CASGTGTGRNIQYF. As DNA, the CDR3 is TGTGCCAGTGGAACCGGGACAGGGAGAAACATTCAGTACTTC.

Regarding this clonotype: This may be a read error: a much more frequent sequence differs by one nucleotide. V and J are TRBV5-6 and TRBJ2-1; 10 nucleotides agree with TRBD2. The CDR3 sequence is 19 residues long. CDR1 is SGHDT and CDR2 is YYEEEE in the germline V gene. V dropped 1 base and J dropped 7; count of bases not matched to a gene: 17. The CDR3 here is CASSLQASGRAILQNEQFF. The CDR3 DNA is TGTGCCAGCAGCTTGCAGGCCAGCGGGAGGGCCATCCTACAAAATGAGCAGTTCTTC.

The table lists this clonotype with many counts. The V call is TRBV3-1, the J call TRBJ2-7, with unresolved D. The CDR3 length is 14 residues. The germline V gene encodes CDR1 LGHDT and CDR2 YNNKEL (reference sequence). The V gene lost 2 bases and the J gene lost 3 bases, with 11 bases spanning the gap. CDR3 DNA sequence: TGTGCCAGCAGCCAATACACCCGGATCTACGAGCAGTACTTC. It yields the protein CASSQYTRIYEQYF.

This chain joins TRBV4-2 and TRBJ2-2; 7 bases are shared with TRBD2. Germline CDR1 reads LGHNA; CDR2 reads YNFKEQ. The CDR3 has 15 residues. Trimming at V came to 3 bases and at J to 4 bases, leaving 5 bases not matched to a gene. CDR3 residues: CASSHRGEGTGELFF. CDR3 coding DNA: TGTGCCAGCAGCCACCGGGGGGAAGGCACCGGGGAGCTGTTTTTT.

This clonotype was seen many times. This chain links TRBV20-1 with TRBJ2-2; perhaps TRBD2 as D (6 bases). In germline, CDR1 is DFQATT, CDR2 SNEGSKA (reference sequence). This CDR3 region has 15 residues. V shed 3 bases and J shed 0 bases, with 11 bases lying between them. CDR3 loop: CSARRGNANTGELFF. In nucleotides, the CDR3 is TGCAGTGCTAGGCGGGGAAACGCGAACACCGGGGAGCTGTTTTTT.

This clonotype was counted only a few times. This chain connects TRBV7-8 to TRBJ2-7; 15 bases are shared with TRBD2. CDR1 and CDR2 from the germline V gene are SGHVS and FQNEAQ. V trimming: 5 bases; J trimming: 4 bases; junction bases outside the gene matches: 3. The CDR3 extends over 15 amino acids. As DNA, the CDR3 is TGTGCCAGCAGCGGACTAGCGGGAGGGGTATACGAGCAGTACTTC. It yields the protein CASSGLAGGVYEQYF. The complete variable domain, with remaining parts taken from reference TRBV7-8 and TRBJ2-7, reads GAGVSQSPRYKVAKRGQDVALRCDPISGHVSLFWYQQALGQGPEFLTYFQNEAQLDKSGLPSDRFFAERPEGSVSTLKIQRTQQEDSAVYLCASSGLAGGVYEQYFGPGTRLTVT.

J is TRBJ1-5 and V is TRBV6-1, with a tentative D call TRBD1 (6 bases). The ends were cut back, 8 bases at V and 7 bases at J, with 12 bases in the middle. CDR3 length: 12 amino acids. In germline, CDR1 is MNHNS, CDR2 SASEGT. The CDR3 here is CASLGGNQPQHF. Here the CDR3 DNA reads TGTGCCAGCCTAGGGGGAAACCAGCCCCAGCATTTT.

This clonotype occurred many times. The V gene is TRBV19, the J gene TRBJ1-5; D might be TRBD1 (5 bases). The CDR3 extends over 16 amino acids. The germline V gene encodes CDR1 LNHDA and CDR2 SQIVND (reference sequence). V lost 1 base and J 5 bases, leaving 15 bases between the germline ends. The CDR3 sequence is CASSIAVDSSYQPQHF. The DNA for the CDR3 is TGTGCCAGTAGTATAGCGGTAGACAGCTCTTATCAGCCCCAGCATTTT.

This clonotype was observed at least ten times. The rearrangement links TRBV11-2 to TRBJ2-1; D unresolved. Trimming removed 5 bases at V and 8 bases at J, with 7 bases between. CDR3 size: 11 residues. Per the germline V gene, CDR1 is SGHAT and CDR2 is FQNNGV. The CDR3 coding sequence is TGTGCCAGCAGCCAAGCCCATGAGCAGTTCTTC. Its protein product is CASSQAHEQFF.

A word on this clonotype: Possible read error: a much larger clone is one base away. The genes are TRBV7-9 and TRBJ1-1; 7 bases align to TRBD1. Germline-derived CDR1 and CDR2 are SEHNR and FQNEAQ (reference sequence). The CDR3 has 12 residues. For the CDR3, the DNA is TGTGTCAGCAGCTTACAGGGCAGGGGGACTTTCTTT. As protein: CVSSLQGRGTFF.

This clonotype has just a few counts. V is TRBV7-2 and J is TRBJ2-1; no reliable D call. Trimming left V 0 bases short and J 7 bases short, with 13 bases between. The germline gives CDR1 SGHTA, CDR2 FQGNSA. The CDR3 extends over 15 amino acids. CDR3 loop: CASSLATTVNNEQFF. DNA for the CDR3: TGTGCCAGCAGCTTAGCCACAACCGTCAATAATGAGCAGTTCTTC.

This clonotype was picked up many times. The V gene is TRBV20-1, the J gene TRBJ2-3; 7 positions match TRBD2. V was pared by 4 bases and J by 3 bases, with 7 bases of the junction left unmatched. From germline, CDR1 is DFQATT and CDR2 SNEGSKA (reference sequence). CDR3 length: 14 residues. This CDR3 reads CSATAGAGTDTQYF. CDR3 DNA sequence: TGCAGTGCTACCGCGGGAGCTGGAACAGATACGCAGTATTTT.

Worth noting for this clonotype: As the CDR3 is not closed by the conserved phenylalanine or tryptophan, this likely results from a read error. The V call is TRBV28, the J call TRBJ1-2; 10 nucleotides agree with TRBD1. From germline, CDR1 is MDHEN and CDR2 SYDVKM. This CDR3 comprises 12 residues. V lost 5 bases and J lost 6; bases outside the gene matches: 0. This chain's CDR3 is CASSGTGDGYTL. The CDR3 nucleotides read TGTGCCAGCAGTGGGACAGGGGATGGCTACACCCTC.

The chain carries TRBV18 and TRBJ1-1; tentative D call: TRBD1 (6 bases). Germline V gene lookup returns CDR1 KGHSH and CDR2 LQKENI. The V end lost 2 bases, the J end lost 5 bases, and 24 bases lay between the germline ends. The CDR3 has 18 amino acids. Here the CDR3 DNA reads TGTGCCAGCTCACCAGCCGGGCTTTGGGGGGCAGGGAGGACTGAAGCTTTCTTT. Protein sequence: CASSPAGLWGAGRTEAFF.

The chain is built from TRBV29-1 and TRBJ2-3; TRBD1 agrees at 8 bases. V lost 7 bases, J lost 1 base, and 7 bases stayed unmatched. The CDR3 loop spans 14 amino acids. Per the germline V gene, CDR1 is SQVTM and CDR2 is ANQGSEA. The chain's CDR3 is CSADRGGGTDTQYF. The CDR3 bases are TGCAGCGCCGACAGGGGAGGAGGCACAGATACGCAGTATTTT.

This clonotype was observed a handful of times. The chain carries TRBV2 and TRBJ1-3, with no clear D. With 7 bases removed from V and 0 bases from J, the gap between germline ends came to 13 bases. CDR3 size: 15 residues. CDR1 is SNHLY and CDR2 is FYNNEI in the germline V gene. CDR3 nucleotides: TGTGCCAGCATCGAAGGACCCAGCTCTGGAAACACCATATATTTT. Its protein is CASIEGPSSGNTIYF.

V is TRBV3-1 and J is TRBJ2-3; 10 nucleotides align to TRBD2. From germline, CDR1 is LGHDT and CDR2 YNNKEL (reference sequence). The CDR3 is 15 residues long. The junction had 5 bases not matched to a gene; V was cut back by 5 bases and J by 3 bases. In DNA, the CDR3 is TGTGCCAGCAGCGCGCCTAGCGGGGGTACAGATACGCAGTATTTT. This translates into CASSAPSGGTDTQYF.